This T cell receptor beta chain was found in a study of blood T cell repertoires in COVID-19. Original handling: Amplification of reference gene primers was used by the study to estimate nucleated cell counts. TCRdb's table, derived via immunoSEQ multiplex PCR, lists solely in-frame clones and lacks some. V, J and clone size derive from that table, while D and trimming were established from the DNA sequence. The data hold 230,000 or so clones, with about 85% observed a single time. The length of the CDR3 is 15 residues. From germline, CDR1 is SGHAT and CDR2 FQNNGV. The V and J ends lost 6 bases and 1 base respectively, with 13 bases between them.

The sequence was collected from a woman between 50 and 59 years old who had been exposed to COVID-19. J is TRBJ2-4 and V is TRBV11-2; maybe TRBD1 (6 bases). Sequenced material: PBMCs or T cells enriched from blood (not recorded which). The CDR3 loop is CASSTGSGAKNIQYF. CDR3 coding DNA: TGTGCCAGCAGTACAGGGAGTGGGGCCAAAAACATTCAGTACTTC.